Listed here are 9 T cell receptor beta chains from one sample, sequenced in a study of shared clonotypes between healthy human individuals. The protocol was immunoSEQ multiplex PCR, while the TCRdb copy is restricted to in-frame clones and leaves out a portion. Of 2.3 million or so clones in the sample, 80% to 95% were seen once. The sequenced sample was naive CD4+ T cells from PBMCs. The subset is: CD45RA+ positively selected. The receptor set was obtained from a man aged 18 to 29 in good health. Some clones in this sample may be carry-over from other donors' samples.

The J gene is TRBJ2-7, the V gene TRBV27; a weak D match, TRBD1 (5 bases). The germline V and J ends were trimmed by 1 base and 0 bases, with 10 bases remaining between them. Per germline, CDR1 MNHEY and CDR2 SMNVEV (reference sequence). The CDR3 runs to 15 residues. The chain's CDR3 is CASSLYGASSYEQYF. CDR3 coding DNA: TGTGCCAGCAGTTTATATGGGGCTAGCTCCTACGAGCAGTACTTC.

The gene calls are TRBV7-3 and TRBJ2-2; 7 bases match TRBD2. The CDR3 spans 16 residues. The V gene end was trimmed by 5 bases and the J gene end by 6 bases; junction bases not matched to a gene: 12. The V gene's germline CDR1 is SGHTA and CDR2 FQGTGA. The CDR3 loop is CASSEYIAGSSGELFF. The CDR3 DNA reads as TGTGCCAGCAGCGAGTACATAGCGGGCTCCTCCGGGGAGCTGTTTTTT. The whole variable domain, filled in from reference TRBV7-3 and TRBJ2-2, reads GAGVSQTPSNKVTEKGKYVELRCDPISGHTALYWYRQSLGQGPEFLIYFQGTGAADDSGLPNDRFFAVRPEGSVSTLKIQRTERGDSAVYLCASSEYIAGSSGELFFGEGSRLTVL.

The V and J genes are TRBV5-4 and TRBJ2-7, with 13 bases fitting TRBD2. Germline V gene lookup returns CDR1 SGHNT and CDR2 YYREEE (reference sequence). V dropped 4 bases and J dropped 7; count of bases not matched to a gene: 5. The CDR3 is made up of 14 amino acids. The CDR3 region has the DNA TGTGCCAGCAGCAAACTAGCGGGAGGGAAGGAGCAGTACTTC. Translation: CASSKLAGGKEQYF.

CDR3 sequence reads: CACQWNLLSTDTQYF. Written as DNA, the CDR3 is TGTGCCTGTCAATGGAACTTACTAAGCACAGATACGCAGTATTTT. V and J are TRBV30 and TRBJ2-3, with no clear D. V lost 6 bases and J lost 0, with 16 bases in between. This CDR3 contains 15 residues. Germline CDR1 reads GTSNPN; CDR2 reads SVGIG (reference sequence).

CDR3 nucleotide sequence: TGCAGTGCTAGAGATCCGGCGGAGCAGTACTTC. Translated, it gives CSARDPAEQYF. V is TRBV20-1 and J is TRBJ2-7; D is ambiguous. V was clipped by 0 bases and J by 7 bases, with 7 bases between them. Germline V gene data show CDR1 as DFQATT and CDR2 as SNEGSKA (reference sequence). This CDR3 has 11 amino acids.

This chain links TRBV28 with TRBJ1-2, with D possibly TRBD1 on 5 matching bases. Trimming stripped 10 bases from V and 0 bases from J, with 21 bases between. This CDR3 contains 16 residues. Per germline, CDR1 MDHEN and CDR2 SYDVKM. The CDR3 DNA sequence: TGTGCCACCACAACCCGAGGGGCCCCGTCTAACTATGGCTACACCTTC. Translating gives CATTTRGAPSNYGYTF.

The V and J genes are TRBV27 and TRBJ1-1; D uncertain. V lost 5 bases to trimming and J lost 0 bases, with 16 bases between them. This CDR3 is 16 amino acids long. The germline V gene encodes CDR1 MNHEY and CDR2 SMNVEV (reference sequence). The CDR3 reads CASSARYIQMNTEAFF. The CDR3 region has the DNA TGTGCCAGCAGTGCAAGATACATACAGATGAACACTGAAGCTTTCTTT.

With respect to this clone: This sample includes further DNA sequences coding for the same CDR3. The chain combines TRBV28 with TRBJ2-7; TRBD2 might be the D (6 bases). Germline values: CDR1 MDHEN, CDR2 SYDVKM. The CDR3 spans 14 residues. Deletions cut 2 bases from V and 4 bases from J, with 12 bases between. The DNA of the CDR3 is TGTGCCAGCAGTTTAACCGGGAGTAGGTACGAGCAGTACTTC. Encoded protein: CASSLTGSRYEQYF.

V is TRBV27 and J is TRBJ2-5; D is possibly TRBD1 (6 bases). Germline assignment: CDR1 MNHEY and CDR2 SMNVEV (reference sequence). The length of the CDR3 is 15 residues. V was pared by 4 bases and J by 5 bases, with 17 bases between. Here the CDR3 DNA reads TGTGCCAGCAGTTATACAGGGACGGCCTACGAGACCCAGTACTTC. Its protein is CASSYTGTAYETQYF.